The clone carrying this TCR beta chain has a handful of counts. Its antigen is not identified. This sample was included in a study of T cell repertoires in cytomegalovirus infection. Trimming pared 7 bases from V and 6 bases from J, leaving 16 bases between. The CDR3 has 15 residues. The germline V gene encodes CDR1 MNHEY and CDR2 SVGEGT. TCRdb fed the reads into MiXCR, producing one record per CDR3 protein. The repertoire holds about 83,000 distinct CDR3 sequences, with 20% to 30% as singletons. The specimen comprised CD8+ T cells from cultured PBMCs, sampled from culture after CMV antigen stimulation. V usage is TRBV6-2 or TRBV6-3 and J usage is TRBJ1-6; D remains unclear. This TCR derives from a human donor in good health (CMV status not recorded). Some clones in this sample may be carry-over from other donors' samples. The CDR3 DNA reads as TGTGCCAGCACCAACCGGCCGGATCTTAATTCACCCCTCCACTTT. Protein: CASTNRPDLNSPLHF.